What follows are 27 T cell receptor beta chains derived from one specimen sequenced in a study of PD-1 blockade in classical Hodgkin lymphoma. The repertoire was sequenced with immunoSEQ multiplex PCR; TCRdb's copy has only in-frame clones and lacks some. The sample has around 93,000 clones; roughly 78% are singletons. Specified time point: cycle 4 day 1 (C4D1), after 5 to 7 weeks of nivolumab. Every single patient, without exception, relapsed after autologous stem cell transplantation, and brentuximab vedotin exposure varied. The specimen comprised peripheral blood mononuclear cells (PBMCs), sampled before the fourth cycle of nivolumab. All receptors come from a human donor with classical Hodgkin lymphoma.

The CDR3 spells CASSEGVGFGTEAFF. DNA for the CDR3: TGTGCCAGCAGTGAAGGGGTGGGCTTCGGCACTGAAGCTTTCTTT. The chain links TRBV2 to TRBJ1-1, with D hard to call. The germline V gene has CDR1 SNHLY and CDR2 FYNNEI. The CDR3 consists of 15 residues. V dropped 1 base and J dropped 4 bases, with 13 bases sitting between them.

The chain recombines TRBV7-3 with TRBJ2-2; possibly TRBD1 or TRBD2 for D (5 bases each). Trimming removed 8 bases from V and 4 bases from J, with 11 bases in between. The CDR3 has 13 residues. From germline, CDR1 is SGHTA and CDR2 FQGTGA. This CDR3 is CASGDGLTGELFF. For the CDR3, the DNA is TGTGCCAGCGGGGACGGACTCACCGGGGAGCTGTTTTTT.

The chain couples TRBV6-6 to TRBJ2-7, with a possible D match to TRBD2 (6 bases). The length of the CDR3 is 15 residues. Trimming removed 6 bases from V and 0 bases from J, with 15 bases in between. CDR1 is MNHNY and CDR2 is SVGAGI in the germline V gene (reference sequence). In DNA, the CDR3 is TGTGCCAGCAGATCCCCCGGGGGTAGCTCCTACGAGCAGTACTTC. Translating it yields CASRSPGGSSYEQYF.

V and J are TRBV27 and TRBJ2-3, with D maybe TRBD1 (6 bases). Per germline, CDR1 MNHEY and CDR2 SMNVEV (reference sequence). V lost 10 bases, J lost 1 base, and 12 bases lay in between. This CDR3 is 13 amino acids long. The CDR3 nucleotides read TGTGCCACCAGGGGTAGTGGCACAGATACGCAGTATTTT. It specifies CATRGSGTDTQYF.

This clone has only a few counts. This sequence joins TRBV6-1 and TRBJ2-5; 7 nucleotides line up with TRBD2. Unmatched junction bases numbered 7, after V lost 0 bases and J lost 0 bases. Germline V lookup: CDR1 MNHNS, CDR2 SASEGT. The CDR3 is 17 residues long. This CDR3 reads CASSEAYGLGYQETQYF. The CDR3 DNA follows: TGTGCCAGCAGTGAAGCGTACGGACTAGGGTACCAAGAGACCCAGTACTTC.

The J gene is TRBJ1-2, the V gene TRBV6-1; D not resolved. The CDR3 is 14 amino acids. Trimming took off 2 bases at V and 4 bases at J, with 11 bases between the two ends. The V gene's germline CDR1 is MNHNS and CDR2 SASEGT. The CDR3 is CASSERDTIYGYTF. CDR3 nucleotide sequence: TGTGCCAGCAGTGAAAGGGATACGATCTATGGCTACACCTTC.

V and J are TRBV28 and TRBJ1-5, with D possibly matching TRBD1 (5 bases). CDR1 is MDHEN, CDR2 SYDVKM, per germline. With 5 bases removed from V and 1 base from J, the gap between germline ends came to 9 bases. This CDR3 region has 14 residues. CDR3 loop: CASSPGGSNQPQHF. Here the CDR3 DNA reads TGTGCCAGCAGTCCGGGGGGAAGCAATCAGCCCCAGCATTTT. The whole variable domain, remainder taken from reference TRBV28 and TRBJ1-5, is DVKVTQSSRYLVKRTGEKVFLECVQDMDHENMFWYRQDPGLGLRLIYFSYDVKMKEKGDIPEGYSVSREKKERFSLILESASTNQTSMYLCASSPGGSNQPQHFGDGTRLSIL.

The chain combines TRBV7-2 with TRBJ2-1; 10 bases map to TRBD2. The V gene end was trimmed by 4 bases and the J gene end by 8 bases; junction bases not matched to a gene: 11. The CDR3 extends over 16 amino acids. Per germline, CDR1 SGHTA and CDR2 FQGNSA. This chain's CDR3 is CASSWGLAIRSYEQFF. The CDR3 DNA follows: TGTGCCAGCAGCTGGGGACTAGCGATTAGAAGCTATGAGCAGTTCTTC.

The rearrangement joins TRBV2 to TRBJ2-7, with 8 bases lining up with TRBD1. Germline trimming cut 4 bases from V and 4 bases from J; bases unmatched to any gene: 6. Germline CDR1 and CDR2: SNHLY and FYNNEI. There are 14 residues in the CDR3. The CDR3 region has the DNA TGTGCCAGCAGTGTCCGGGACAGGATGTACGAGCAGTACTTC. Amino acid sequence: CASSVRDRMYEQYF.

The chain joins TRBV27 to TRBJ1-1; D not resolved. The length of the CDR3 is 11 residues. Between the trimmed V and J ends, which lost 5 bases and 5 bases, there was a span of 6 bases. Germline V gene lookup returns CDR1 MNHEY and CDR2 SMNVEV (reference sequence). CDR3 sequence reads: CASSRGTEAFF. Written as DNA, the CDR3 is TGTGCCAGCAGTCGAGGGACTGAAGCTTTCTTT.

V gene TRBV19 combines with J gene TRBJ1-5; D call uncertain. Trimming left V 4 bases short and J 5 bases short, with 15 bases between. This CDR3 is 15 amino acids long. Germline V lookup: CDR1 LNHDA, CDR2 SQIVND (reference sequence). In DNA, the CDR3 is TGTGCCAGTAGTAGTCCTTGGACCCCGTATCAGCCCCAGCATTTT. As protein: CASSSPWTPYQPQHF.

The chain employs TRBV18 and TRBJ2-7; 12 bases line up with TRBD2. The CDR3 is 16 residues long. The V and J ends lost 3 bases and 4 bases, in that order; junction bases with no gene match: 7. Germline V gene sequence: CDR1 KGHSH, CDR2 LQKENI. Here the CDR3 DNA reads TGTGCCAGCTCACCGGAGACTAGCGGGAGACTGTACGAGCAGTACTTC. Translating gives CASSPETSGRLYEQYF. The full variable domain, with the rest looked up from reference TRBV18 and TRBJ2-7, is NAGVMQNPRHLVRRRGQEARLRCSPMKGHSHVYWYRQLPEEGLKFMVYLQKENIIDESGMPKERFSAEFPKEGPSILRIQQVVRGDSAAYFCASSPETSGRLYEQYFGPGTRLTVT.

This clone appeared a single time. The rearrangement joins TRBV5-1 to TRBJ2-2; the D gene is possibly TRBD2 (5 bases). Trimming removed 5 bases from V and 1 base from J, with 12 bases in between. Germline CDR1 and CDR2: SGHRS and YFSETQ. CDR3 length: 15 residues. CDR3 residues: CASSPRGVNTGELFF. DNA for the CDR3: TGCGCCAGCAGTCCCCGGGGAGTGAACACCGGGGAGCTGTTTTTT.

This clone has only a few counts. CDR3 DNA sequence: TGCGCCAGCAGGGGGGGACAGGCGAGCTCCTACGAGCAGTACTTC. Amino acids: CASRGGQASSYEQYF. V usage is TRBV10-2 and J usage is TRBJ2-7, with 8 bases identical to TRBD1. Germline V lookup: CDR1 WSHSY, CDR2 SAAADI. The CDR3 sequence is 15 residues long. V was pared by 6 bases and J by 0 bases, with 7 bases of the junction left unmatched.

This clone occurred once. The V and J genes are TRBV5-1 and TRBJ1-2, with 8 bases that match TRBD1. This CDR3 comprises 15 residues. The J segment lost 6 bases and the V segment lost 1 base, leaving 8 bases of the junction unmatched. Per germline, CDR1 SGHRS and CDR2 YFSETQ. The CDR3 DNA reads TGCGCCAGCAGCTTGCGTCCCCAGGGGGCGAATGGCTACACCTTC. Amino acids: CASSLRPQGANGYTF.

This clone turned up a few times. Written as DNA, the CDR3 is TGTGCCAGCTCACCACCAGGGTTGAACGGGGAGCTGTTTTTT. It yields the protein CASSPPGLNGELFF. The V gene is TRBV18, the J gene TRBJ2-2; D is undetermined. This CDR3 is 14 amino acids long. V was shortened by 0 bases and J by 7 bases, with 9 bases between the two germline ends. Germline values: CDR1 KGHSH, CDR2 LQKENI. Full variable domain (outside the CDR3, taken from reference TRBV18 and TRBJ2-2): NAGVMQNPRHLVRRRGQEARLRCSPMKGHSHVYWYRQLPEEGLKFMVYLQKENIIDESGMPKERFSAEFPKEGPSILRIQQVVRGDSAAYFCASSPPGLNGELFFGEGSRLTVL.

The chain combines TRBV11-3 with TRBJ1-5, with TRBD1 matching over 8 bases. This CDR3 has 19 amino acids. Trimming cost V 2 bases and J 8 bases; bases outside gene matches: 20. Per the germline V gene, CDR1 is SGHNT and CDR2 is YENEEA. The CDR3 protein is CASSLTGTGLYQRTEPQHF. DNA for the CDR3: TGTGCCAGCAGCTTAACCGGGACAGGCCTTTATCAGAGGACCGAGCCCCAGCATTTT.

The CDR3 loop reads CSPSPNHEQFF. CDR3 in DNA: TGCAGCCCCTCCCCTAACCATGAGCAGTTCTTC. V gene TRBV29-1 combines with J gene TRBJ2-1; D is ambiguous. Trimming took off 8 bases at V and 8 bases at J, with 13 bases between the two ends. Per the germline V gene, CDR1 is SQVTM and CDR2 is ANQGSEA. The CDR3 has 11 amino acids.

V is TRBV6-6 and J is TRBJ1-1; D is unclear. The CDR3 totals 14 residues. Germline V gene data show CDR1 as MNHNY and CDR2 as SVGAGI (reference sequence). Trimming cost V 0 bases and J 8 bases, with 13 bases left between them. This chain's CDR3 is CASSYSGTRSEAFF. The CDR3 DNA reads TGTGCCAGCAGTTACTCCGGAACACGGAGCGAAGCTTTCTTT.

The chain links TRBV4-1 to TRBJ2-7; TRBD1 agrees at 8 bases. The CDR3 loop spans 17 amino acids. Trimming cost V 2 bases and J 0 bases; bases outside gene matches: 9. Germline V gene lookup returns CDR1 MGHRA and CDR2 YSYEKL. The DNA of the CDR3 is TGCGCCAGCAGCCAACCTTTACCCGGGACAGGCTCCTACGAGCAGTACTTC. It encodes CASSQPLPGTGSYEQYF.

The chain employs TRBV6-1 and TRBJ2-3; TRBD2 aligns across 8 bases. This CDR3 comprises 14 residues. The germline V gene encodes CDR1 MNHNS and CDR2 SASEGT. V shed 7 bases, J shed 3 bases, and the junction held 6 bases outside the gene matches. DNA for the CDR3: TGTGCCAGCATCTTCGGCGGGAGGACAGATACGCAGTATTTT. It codes for CASIFGGRTDTQYF.

The V gene is TRBV10-3, the J gene TRBJ1-2, with 8 bases fitting TRBD1. The CDR3 runs 17 residues. The germline CDR1 and CDR2 sequences are ENHRY and SYGVKD. Trimming cost V 6 bases and J 3 bases; bases outside gene matches: 15. The CDR3: CAIRTIRTGSEDYGYTF. The CDR3 bases are TGTGCCATCAGAACTATTCGGACAGGGTCGGAGGACTATGGCTACACCTTC.

This chain joins TRBV7-3 and TRBJ2-3, with unresolved D. Germline CDR1 reads SGHTA; CDR2 reads FQGTGA. CDR3 length: 14 amino acids. The V end was cut by 0 bases, the J end by 8 bases, with 12 bases between. The CDR3 loop reads CASSLTPGKVTQYF. The CDR3 DNA follows: TGTGCCAGCAGCTTAACCCCAGGAAAGGTTACGCAGTATTTT.

V usage is TRBV7-2 and J usage is TRBJ2-5; D gene unclear. The CDR3 length is 14 residues. Per the germline V gene, CDR1 is SGHTA and CDR2 is FQGNSA. The V end lost 4 bases, the J end lost 6 bases, and 15 bases lay between the germline ends. In DNA form, the CDR3 reads TGTGCCAGCAGCTCCACCGCAGCTACGAAGACCCAGTACTTC. It yields the protein CASSSTAATKTQYF.

V is TRBV2 and J is TRBJ1-3, with a weak D call TRBD1 (5 bases). From germline, CDR1 is SNHLY and CDR2 FYNNEI. The CDR3 consists of 14 residues. V was pared by 3 bases and J by 2 bases, with 8 bases between. CDR3 DNA sequence: TGTGCCAGCAGTGAGCAAGGGGCTGGAAACACCATATATTTT. Translating it yields CASSEQGAGNTIYF.

The rearrangement joins TRBV28 to TRBJ2-1; D may be TRBD2 (6 bases). V lost 2 bases, J lost 3 bases, and 11 bases lay in between. Germline V gene data show CDR1 as MDHEN and CDR2 as SYDVKM. The CDR3 covers 15 residues. CDR3 region: CASSLLASNYNEQFF. The CDR3 DNA reads as TGTGCCAGCAGTTTACTAGCGTCAAACTACAATGAGCAGTTCTTC.

This clone was observed once. The gene calls are TRBV10-3 and TRBJ1-2; tentatively, D is TRBD1 (5 bases). From germline, CDR1 is ENHRY and CDR2 SYGVKD. With 0 bases removed from V and 5 bases from J, the gap between germline ends came to 13 bases. This CDR3 region has 15 residues. The CDR3 here is CAISESGRIPYGYTF. The CDR3 nucleotides are TGTGCCATCAGTGAGTCGGGACGTATCCCTTATGGCTACACCTTC.